The 6 T cell receptor beta chains in this list originate from one sample, sequenced in a study of control samples from healthy donors and cancer patients. Method: immunoSEQ multiplex PCR; TCRdb's copy keeps in-frame clones and lacks some. This sample has around 110,000 clones, with 88% found just once. Sequences were obtained from blood. The receptors were gathered from a woman in her 70s in good health.

The chain is built from TRBV6-5 and TRBJ1-2; possibly TRBD1 for D (5 bases). From germline, CDR1 is MNHEY and CDR2 SVGAGI. Trimming left V 2 bases short and J 5 bases short, with 15 bases between. This CDR3 comprises 15 residues. The CDR3 DNA follows: TGTGCCAGCAGTTACGTTTCCGGGACCTTTTATGGCTACACCTTC. Residues: CASSYVSGTFYGYTF.

The chain links TRBV19 to TRBJ1-2; D uncertain. Per the germline V gene, CDR1 is LNHDA and CDR2 is SQIVND (reference sequence). The CDR3 length is 11 residues. V was shortened by 5 bases and J by 4 bases, with 5 bases between the two germline ends. CDR3 coding DNA: TGTGCCAGTAGTGTAGGCTATGGCTACACCTTC. This translates into CASSVGYGYTF.

The DNA for the CDR3 is TGTGCCAGCAGCCGCGGCGGAGGGGCAAATGAAAAACTGTTTTTT. Its protein is CASSRGGGANEKLFF. V and J are TRBV3-1 (or the pseudogene TRBV3-2) and TRBJ1-4; possible D gene TRBD1, 5 bases. CDR3 size: 15 residues. V shed 4 bases and J shed 5 bases, with 14 bases lying between them. The V gene's germline CDR1 is LGHDT and CDR2 YNNKEL (reference sequence).

This rearrangement joins TRBV6-2 or TRBV6-3 to TRBJ1-1, with D perhaps TRBD1 (6 bases). CDR1 is MNHEY and CDR2 is SVGEGT in the germline V gene. The length of the CDR3 is 14 residues. V was cut by 4 bases and J by 3 bases, with 12 bases left in between. CDR3 nucleotides: TGTGCCAGCAGTTCCAGGGGTACGGACACTGAAGCTTTCTTT. Translating it yields CASSSRGTDTEAFF.

V usage is TRBV5-4 and J usage is TRBJ1-1; TRBD1 aligns across 11 bases. After removal of 3 bases from V and 6 bases from J, the junction contained 10 bases not matched to a gene. This CDR3 is built from 16 residues. CDR1 and CDR2 from the germline V gene are SGHNT and YYREEE (reference sequence). The CDR3 sequence: CASSWATGQGASEAFF. The DNA of the CDR3 is TGTGCCAGCAGCTGGGCCACTGGACAGGGGGCGTCTGAAGCTTTCTTT.

The sample holds one count of this clone. J is TRBJ1-3 and V is TRBV19; TRBD1 is a possible D gene (6 bases). The V and J ends lost 1 base and 0 bases respectively, with 7 bases between them. There are 15 residues in the CDR3. Germline V lookup: CDR1 LNHDA, CDR2 SQIVND (reference sequence). CDR3 sequence: CASSIGGGSGNTIYF. As DNA, the CDR3 is TGTGCCAGTAGTATAGGAGGGGGCTCTGGAAACACCATATATTTT.